The rows below give T cell receptor beta chains drawn from one sample of a study of siplizumab effects on memory and regulatory T cells. TCRdb's table, derived via immunoSEQ multiplex PCR, lists solely in-frame clones and lacks some. The sample shows tens of thousands of clones, around 97% of them seen only once. The sequencing input was naive CD4+ T cells sorted from blood. The origin of the receptors is a human donor in good health. The CDR3 runs from the conserved cysteine through the conserved F or W. A D gene is named only where the DNA matches it firmly. Not all rows give a size; the values are once, few, many and, for expanded clones, a class.

J	size	D	V	DNA	CDR3
TRBJ1-5	-	-	TRBV19	TGTGCCAGTAGACAAGATCAGCCCCAGCATTTT	CASRQDQPQHF
TRBJ2-5	-	-	TRBV7-2	TGTGCCAGCAGCGTGGTTGGGGGGGCGTTCATCTTAGAGACCCAGTACTTC	CASSVVGGAFILETQYF
TRBJ1-1	-	TRBD1	TRBV25-1	TGTGCCAGCAGTGAGACAGGGGGCACTGAAGCTTTCTTT	CASSETGGTEAFF
TRBJ2-1	-	TRBD2	TRBV19	TGTGCCAGTAGTGGGCTAGCGGGGGGCCAGAGCTCCTACAATGAGCAGTTCTTC	CASSGLAGGQSSYNEQFF
TRBJ2-3	once	-	TRBV9	TGTGCCAGCAGCGTAGGAGGGGGACGTACAGATACGCAGTATTTT	CASSVGGGRTDTQYF
TRBJ2-2	-	-	TRBV5-5	TGTGCCAGCAGCTTGATTTTATCGGTCACCGGGGAGCTGTTTTTT	CASSLILSVTGELFF
TRBJ1-1	-	TRBD1	TRBV5-1	TGCGCCAGCAGCTTGGCGTCGGCGGGGACAGGGACCACTGAAGCTTTCTTT	CASSLASAGTGTTEAFF
TRBJ2-7	-	-	TRBV6-5	TGTGCCAGCAGTTACTCGTCTAGCGATCACGAGCAGTACTTC	CASSYSSSDHEQYF
TRBJ1-5	-	-	TRBV7-9	TGTGCCAGCAGCTTAGGCGGGGTGAGCAATCAGCCCCAGCATTTT	CASSLGGVSNQPQHF
TRBJ2-5	-	-	TRBV2	TGTGCCAGCAGTGAAGAGAGGAGGGAGACCCAGTACTTC	CASSEERRETQYF
TRBJ1-6	-	-	TRBV5-6	TGTGCCAGCAGCTTGCGGGGACCCGAGTCTTCACCCCTCCACTTT	CASSLRGPESSPLHF
TRBJ2-7	-	-	TRBV10-3	TGTGCCATCAGTGAGTACTACGAGCAGTACTTC	CAISEYYEQYF
TRBJ1-1	-	-	TRBV30	TGTGCCTGGAGTCCACGGTCGAACACTGAAGCTTTCTTT	CAWSPRSNTEAFF
TRBJ1-5	-	TRBD1	TRBV5-6	TGTGCCAGCAGCTCCCGGGACAGGGTGGGACAGCCCCAGCATTTT	CASSSRDRVGQPQHF
TRBJ1-5	-	TRBD1	TRBV27	TGTGCCAGCAGACCAGGGGGACTGTGGAATCAGCCCCAGCATTTT	CASRPGGLWNQPQHF
TRBJ1-6	-	TRBD1	TRBV6-4	TGTGCCGCAGCCCTTAAACGGGACAGGGACAATTCACCCCTCCACTTT	CAAALKRDRDNSPLHF
TRBJ2-1	-	-	TRBV7-3	TGTGCCAGCAGCTTAGTGGGGGACTCCTACAATGAGCAGTTCTTC	CASSLVGDSYNEQFF
TRBJ2-7	-	-	TRBV18	TGTGCCAGCTCACTTACCAGGGGTGGATACGAGCAGTACTTC	CASSLTRGGYEQYF
TRBJ1-1	-	-	TRBV10-2	TGCGCCAGCAGTGAGAGGACGGTGACTGAAGCTTTCTTT	CASSERTVTEAFF
TRBJ2-5	-	TRBD2	TRBV4-1	TGCGCCAGCAGCCAAGTCCCAGGACTAGCGGTGAAAGAGACCCAGTACTTC	CASSQVPGLAVKETQYF
TRBJ1-1	-	-	TRBV10-3	TGTGCCTCAGCACTCGGGCAGGCCTATGAAGCTTTCTTT	CASALGQAYEAFF
TRBJ2-7	-	-	TRBV4-2	TGTGCCAGCAGCCAAGACTCCCACGGGGGGGACAGCTCCTACGAGCAGTACTTC	CASSQDSHGGDSSYEQYF
TRBJ2-7	-	TRBD1	TRBV6-5	TGTGCCAGCATGCCCGGGACAGAGACCTACGAGCAGTACTTC	CASMPGTETYEQYF
TRBJ1-2	-	TRBD1	TRBV19	TGTGCCAGTAGTATCGGACAGGGAATCAACTATGGCTACACCTTC	CASSIGQGINYGYTF
TRBJ2-3	-	-	TRBV5-1	TGCGCCAGCAGCTTACCGACCCCGAGGGATTCCACAGATACGCAGTATTTT	CASSLPTPRDSTDTQYF
TRBJ1-2	-	-	TRBV20-1	TGCAGTGCTTATCGAGGCGGCTACACCTTC	CSAYRGGYTF
TRBJ2-1	once	-	TRBV4-3	TGCGCCAGCAGCCTAAGCTCCTACAATGAGCAGTTCTTC	CASSLSSYNEQFF
TRBJ2-3	-	TRBD2	TRBV27	TGTGCCAGCACCCGAGCGGGGGAGTCGGGGACGCAGTATTTT	CASTRAGESGTQYF
TRBJ1-2	few	TRBD1	TRBV18	TGTGCCAGCTCGCCAGGACAGGGGCTTGGCTACACCTTC	CASSPGQGLGYTF
TRBJ1-2	-	-	TRBV9	TGTGCCAGCAGCGCCCAACAGGGTATTAATGGCTACACCTTC	CASSAQQGINGYTF
TRBJ1-4	-	TRBD1	TRBV2	TGTGCCAGCAGTGGGGAGGGGACAGCTAATGAAAAACTGTTTTTT	CASSGEGTANEKLFF
TRBJ1-2	-	TRBD1	TRBV19	TGTGCCAGTAGTATCGGGACAGCTGGGAACTATGGCTACACCTTC	CASSIGTAGNYGYTF
TRBJ2-7	-	TRBD1	TRBV5-1	TGCGCCAGCAGCATAGACAGGGGCGAGCAGTACTTC	CASSIDRGEQYF
TRBJ1-1	-	-	TRBV4-1	TGCGCCAGCAGCCAAGGGAGTGGCAGGGGAATGAGGAACACTGAAGCTTTCTTT	CASSQGSGRGMRNTEAFF
TRBJ1-2	-	TRBD1	TRBV19	TGTGCCAGTAGAACCACAGGGGGTCCCTATGGCTACACCTTC	CASRTTGGPYGYTF
TRBJ1-1	-	-	TRBV7-2	TGTGCCAGCAGCTTAGTATCAGGGGCAGGGGTCACTGAAGCTTTCTTT	CASSLVSGAGVTEAFF
TRBJ2-2	-	-	TRBV11-2	TGTGCCAGCAGCTTAGATTTGCCCGGGACCGGGGAGCTGTTTTTT	CASSLDLPGTGELFF